This TCR beta chain was sequenced during a study of T cell repertoires in cytomegalovirus infection (dated by TCRdb to about 2019). Background on the whole study: Recently identified HLA-C-restricted CMV epitopes, whose presentation resists viral immunomodulation, were targeted by peptide stimulations together with well-studied HLA-B-restricted epitopes. The HLA type of each donor mattered for the analysis, because public TCR beta signatures pointed to carriage of CMV infection along with the matching HLA type.

Overall study results and their limits: Cumulative frequency of public TCR beta family members discriminated carriers of CMV infection plus the relevant HLA type in this cohort and an independent approximately 350-donor cohort. The ex vivo response was dominated by HLA-C-restricted CMV-specific TCR beta clonotypes, which also provided the single most frequent clonotype in two of eight donors.

In the paper's terms, the treatment or condition label means: in vitro stimulation with specific CMV peptide epitopes to enrich CMV-specific T cells. This sample was sequenced with an Illumina HiSeq 1500. TCRdb trimmed public reads at Q25 via fastp, called clones via MiXCR and kept in-frame beta chains. Entries are consolidated by CDR3 protein sequence, retaining the most common genes and DNA. This sample is represented by around 430,000 distinct CDR3 sequences; more than 40% of them were singletons. Of the sample, roughly two fifths is held by the ten largest clones. V lost 2 bases and J lost 6 bases; the stretch between them is 13 bases long. The CDR3 has 15 amino acids, counting the end cysteine and phenylalanine. Only the CDR3 DNA is retained, 45 bases long and in frame from the first base. CDR1 and CDR2, per the germline V gene (reference sequence), are SEHNR and FQNEAQ. This clonotype has only a few counts. Its target antigen remains unknown. No quality values exist for individual bases; no much larger clone is one base distant.

Recombination joined TRBV7-9 with TRBJ2-2; no D gene call is confident. The clonotype was recovered from a human donor in good health (CMV status not recorded). Some clones in this sample may be carry-over from other donors' samples. Source: cultured PBMCs, taken from culture after CMV antigen stimulation. For the CDR3, the sequence is CASSLRATIPGELFF. The DNA sequence is as follows: TGTGCCAGCAGCTTAAGGGCTACGATACCCGGGGAGCTGTTTTTT.